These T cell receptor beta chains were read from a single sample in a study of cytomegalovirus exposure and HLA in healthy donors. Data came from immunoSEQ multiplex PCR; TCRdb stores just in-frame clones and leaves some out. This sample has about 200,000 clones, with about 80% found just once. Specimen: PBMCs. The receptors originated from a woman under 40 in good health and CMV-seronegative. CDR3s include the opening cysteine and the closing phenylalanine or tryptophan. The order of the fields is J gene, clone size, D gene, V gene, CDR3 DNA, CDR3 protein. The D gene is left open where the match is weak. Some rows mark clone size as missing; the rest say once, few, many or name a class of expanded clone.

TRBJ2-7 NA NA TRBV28 TGTGCCAGCACATCGAGGCCGGCCTACGAGCAGTACTTC CASTSRPAYEQYF
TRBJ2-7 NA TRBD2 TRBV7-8 TGTGCCAGCAGCTTATTGCTCTATACTTCCGGGACTAGCGGGTTAACGGACCACGAGCAGTACTTC CASSLLLYTSGTSGLTDHEQYF
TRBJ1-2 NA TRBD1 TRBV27 TGTGCCAGCAGCCGCGGGACAGGCTTGAACTATGGCTACACCTTC CASSRGTGLNYGYTF
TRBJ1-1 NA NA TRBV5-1 TGCGCCAGCGCACAGGGGAACACTGAAGCTTTCTTT CASAQGNTEAFF
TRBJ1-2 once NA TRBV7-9 TGTGCCAGCAGCTCAGAGGGGGACTATGGCTACACCTTC CASSSEGDYGYTF
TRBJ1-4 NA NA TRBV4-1 TGCGCCAGCAGCCTCAGTCCAGCAACTAATGAAAAACTGTTTTTT CASSLSPATNEKLFF
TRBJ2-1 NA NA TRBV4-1 TGCGCCAGCAGCCATAAGGCGGCCCTAAGCTCCTACAATGAGCAGTTCTTC CASSHKAALSSYNEQFF
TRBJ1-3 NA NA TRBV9 TGTGCCAGCAGCGCCCAAGGCGGGGGACACTCTGGAAACACCATATATTTT CASSAQGGGHSGNTIYF
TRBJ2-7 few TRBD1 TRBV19 TGTGCCAGTAGTGCCGGGACAGGGAGCTACGAGCAGTACTTC CASSAGTGSYEQYF
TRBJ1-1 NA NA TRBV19 TGTGCCAGTAGTATAGCTGCGGGGAACACTGAAGCTTTCTTT CASSIAAGNTEAFF
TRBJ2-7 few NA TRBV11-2 TGTGCCAGCAGCCCATTGGAGCAGTACTTC CASSPLEQYF
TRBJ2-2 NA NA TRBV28 TGTGCCAGCAGTTTCTCGTCCGGGGAGCTGTTTTTT CASSFSSGELFF
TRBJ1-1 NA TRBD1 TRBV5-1 TGCGCCAGCCGACAGGGGGCTTGGAACACTGAAGCTTTCTTT CASRQGAWNTEAFF
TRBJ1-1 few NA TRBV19 TGTGCCAGTAGTATAGATCCTGGTGGCGAAGCTTTCTTT CASSIDPGGEAFF
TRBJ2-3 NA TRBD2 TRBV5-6 TGTGCCAGCAGCTTGGGACTAGCGGGGGGCTTAGATACGCAGTATTTT CASSLGLAGGLDTQYF
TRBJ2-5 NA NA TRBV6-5 TGTGCCAGCAGTTACTCACCTAGATTCCAAGAGACCCAGTACTTC CASSYSPRFQETQYF
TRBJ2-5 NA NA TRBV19 TGTGCCAGTAGTATTACCGGGACTCCAGGGACCCAGTACTTC CASSITGTPGTQYF
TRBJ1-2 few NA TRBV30 TGTGCCGCCGACGGGGCTAACTATGGCTACACCTTC CAADGANYGYTF
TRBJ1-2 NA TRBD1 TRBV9 TGTGCCAGCAGCGTAAAGAACGAGGGGGCCGGTGGCTACACCTTC CASSVKNEGAGGYTF
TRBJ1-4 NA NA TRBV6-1 TGTGCCAGCACCGAGGGGGTAATGGGTGAAAAACTGTTTTTT CASTEGVMGEKLFF
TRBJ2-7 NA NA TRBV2 TGTGCCAGCAGTGGGCTAGCGCTTACCTCCTACGAGCAGTACTTC CASSGLALTSYEQYF
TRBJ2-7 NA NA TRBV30 TGTGCCTGGAGCGGGAATTACTACGAGCAGTACTTC CAWSGNYYEQYF
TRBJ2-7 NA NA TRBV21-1 TGTGCCAGCAGCAGGGGGGGAGGATACTCCTACGAGCAGTACTTC CASSRGGGYSYEQYF
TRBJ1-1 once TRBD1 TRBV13 TGTGCCAGCAGCTCCGGACAGGGTGGTGAAGCTTTCTTT CASSSGQGGEAFF
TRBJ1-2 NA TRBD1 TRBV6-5 TGTGCCAGCAGTTATACAGGGGGCCGGAACTATGGCTACACCTTC CASSYTGGRNYGYTF
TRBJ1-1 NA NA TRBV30 TGTGCCTGGAGGATCCCCTCGAGGGCTGAAGCTTTCTTT CAWRIPSRAEAFF
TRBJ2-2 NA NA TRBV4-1 TGCGCCAGCAGCCAAGATGACGGAGGGGACACCGGGGAGCTGTTTTTT CASSQDDGGDTGELFF
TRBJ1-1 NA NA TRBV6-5 TGTGCCAGCAGTACAGGGTATGAAGCTTTCTTT CASSTGYEAFF
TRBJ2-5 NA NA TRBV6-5 TGTGCCAGCAGTTACCCTCAAGAGACCCAGTACTTC CASSYPQETQYF
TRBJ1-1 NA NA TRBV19 TGTGCCAGTAGCCAGGGTGCTGCTGAAGCTTTCTTT CASSQGAAEAFF
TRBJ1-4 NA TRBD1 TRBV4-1 TGCGCCAGCAGCCAAGACCCGACCGGGACAGGGCGTAATGAAAAACTGTTTTTT CASSQDPTGTGRNEKLFF
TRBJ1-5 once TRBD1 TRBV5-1 TGCGCCAGCCGAGGGGGCGAGCTAGGGAATCAGCCCCAGCATTTT CASRGGELGNQPQHF
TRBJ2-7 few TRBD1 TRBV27 TGTGCCAGCAGTTTACTGGGACAGGGCAGCTCCTACGAGCAGTACTTC CASSLLGQGSSYEQYF